This T cell receptor beta chain was identified during a study of cytotoxic CD8 clonotypes in ibrutinib-treated CLL. Study-level information: The average sample held roughly 250,000 productive templates and around 87,000 productive rearrangements. Study findings and constraints: The clonality rise at ibrutinib response reflected private clonotype expansion.

On this clone itself: Its specificity is unknown.

Produced via immunoSEQ multiplex PCR; TCRdb's table is partial and in-frame only. This sample has approximately 330,000 clones, with almost 80% found just once. Sequencing used PBMCs, obtained before ibrutinib treatment. The sequence was collected from a human donor with chronic lymphocytic leukemia.

The CDR3 loop is CASSLKLAYEQYF. CDR3 nucleotide sequence: TGTGCCAGCAGTTTAAAACTGGCCTACGAGCAGTACTTC. The gene calls are TRBV27 and TRBJ2-7; D unclear. Trimming shortened V by 2 bases and J by 2 bases, and 7 bases separated the two germline ends. CDR3 length equals 13 residues. Per the germline V gene, CDR1 is MNHEY and CDR2 is SMNVEV (reference sequence).